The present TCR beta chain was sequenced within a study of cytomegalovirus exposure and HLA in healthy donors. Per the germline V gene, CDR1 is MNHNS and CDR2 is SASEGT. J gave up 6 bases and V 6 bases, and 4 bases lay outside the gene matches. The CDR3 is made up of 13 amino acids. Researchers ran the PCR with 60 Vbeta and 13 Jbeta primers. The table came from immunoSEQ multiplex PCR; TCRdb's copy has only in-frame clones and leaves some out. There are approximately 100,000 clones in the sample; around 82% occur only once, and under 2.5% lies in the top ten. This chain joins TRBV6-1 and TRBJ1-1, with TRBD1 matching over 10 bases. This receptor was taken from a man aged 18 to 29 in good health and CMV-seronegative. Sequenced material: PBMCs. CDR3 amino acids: CASRGQGMAEAFF. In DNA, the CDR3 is TGTGCCAGCAGGGGACAGGGGATGGCTGAAGCTTTCTTT.